These 12 T cell receptor beta chains share one sample of origin, sequenced in a study of cytomegalovirus exposure and HLA in healthy donors (dated by TCRdb to the late 2010s). Library preparation was by the immunoSEQ multiplex PCR assay. The multiplex PCR relied on a mix of 60 forward primers for TCR Vbeta segments and 13 reverse primers for TCR Jbeta segments. TCRdb re-hosts the immuneACCESS table, in-frame sequences only. Its copies lack some clones; in the studies checked, an unresolved V gene accounts for under half of them, and the cause for the rest is not known. The sample data list about 150,000 clones, and more than 60% of these were observed just once. In total, the top ten clones hold 6.5% of the sample. Sequenced input: PBMCs. Receptor source: a woman aged 55-70 years in good health and CMV-seronegative.

This chain connects TRBV5-8 to TRBJ2-7; 7 bases align to TRBD2. CDR1 SGHTS and CDR2 YDEGEE come from the germline V gene. Trimming removed 1 base from V and 5 bases from J; junction bases left unmatched: 9. The CDR3 has 15 residues. CDR3 bases: TGTGCCAGCAGCTTGCGGGGGAGGGTTGGCCACGAGCAGTACTTC. It encodes CASSLRGRVGHEQYF.

The rearrangement joins TRBV5-6 to TRBJ1-6, with D hard to call. The germline CDR1 and CDR2 sequences are SGHDT and YYEEEE. V was shortened by 0 bases and J by 6 bases, with 10 bases between the two germline ends. The CDR3 extends over 15 amino acids. This CDR3 reads CASSLGGRTNSPLHF. The CDR3 coding sequence is TGTGCCAGCAGCTTGGGAGGGCGGACTAATTCACCCCTCCACTTT.

This clone has more than one count but fewer than ten. The chain has TRBV6-6 and TRBJ2-5; TRBD2 matches 10 bases. Losses at the gene ends were 6 bases for V and 5 bases for J; bases not matched to a gene: 6. CDR1 is MNHNY, CDR2 SVGAGI, per germline (reference sequence). The CDR3 runs 14 residues. The CDR3: CASSLLAGYETQYF. CDR3 in DNA: TGTGCCAGCAGCCTACTAGCGGGGTATGAGACCCAGTACTTC.

V gene TRBV7-2 combines with J gene TRBJ2-1, with unresolved D. This CDR3 is 14 amino acids long. Germline V gene data show CDR1 as SGHTA and CDR2 as FQGNSA. The V gene lost 4 bases and the J gene lost 5 bases, with 12 bases spanning the gap. In nucleotides, the CDR3 is TGTGCCAGCAGCTCCGACGGAGTGGACAATGAGCAGTTCTTC. As protein: CASSSDGVDNEQFF.

The CDR3 is CASRGSGQGPYEQYF. The CDR3 DNA reads as TGTGCCAGCAGGGGTTCGGGACAGGGTCCCTACGAGCAGTACTTC. This sequence joins TRBV6-1 and TRBJ2-7; 9 nucleotides line up with TRBD1. This CDR3 has 15 residues. After removal of 6 bases from V and 2 bases from J, the junction contained 8 bases not matched to a gene. Germline V gives CDR1 MNHNS, CDR2 SASEGT.

The chain couples TRBV7-3 to TRBJ2-1; 10 bases are shared with TRBD2. V was pared by 5 bases and J by 5 bases, with 3 bases of the junction left unmatched. The germline V gene has CDR1 SGHTA and CDR2 FQGTGA. This CDR3 comprises 14 residues. CDR3 in amino acids: CASSPGLADNEQFF. In DNA form, the CDR3 reads TGTGCCAGCAGCCCCGGACTAGCGGACAATGAGCAGTTCTTC.

The rearrangement links TRBV5-6 to TRBJ1-2; D is uncertain. V lost 0 bases and J lost 4, with 4 bases in between. CDR3 length: 12 amino acids. Germline CDR1 reads SGHDT; CDR2 reads YYEEEE. The CDR3 sequence is CASSLDSYGYTF. CDR3 DNA sequence: TGTGCCAGCAGCTTGGACAGCTATGGCTACACCTTC.

The J gene is TRBJ1-2, the V gene TRBV11-2; possible D gene TRBD1, 5 bases. Germline V gene sequence: CDR1 SGHAT, CDR2 FQNNGV. This CDR3 is built from 14 residues. Trimming left V 0 bases short and J 5 bases short, with 10 bases between. The CDR3 DNA reads as TGTGCCAGCAGCTTAGATACCACAGGATATGGCTACACCTTC. This codes for CASSLDTTGYGYTF.

The CDR3 DNA follows: TGTGCCAGCAGCAGACCCGAGGGGGTTCACTATGGCTACACCTTC. Protein product: CASSRPEGVHYGYTF. The V and J genes are TRBV5-8 and TRBJ1-2, with D possibly TRBD1 on 6 matching bases. This CDR3 is 15 amino acids long. Per the germline V gene, CDR1 is SGHTS and CDR2 is YDEGEE. Trimming took 4 bases from V and 3 from J, leaving 16 bases between them.

V is TRBV28 and J is TRBJ2-7; a possible D gene is TRBD2 (6 bases). V was clipped by 3 bases and J by 4 bases, with 19 bases between them. CDR1 is MDHEN, CDR2 SYDVKM, per germline. This CDR3 is built from 16 residues. Here the CDR3 reads CASSLQGPAGTYEQYF. The CDR3 DNA is TGTGCCAGCAGTTTGCAAGGCCCCGCTGGGACTTACGAGCAGTACTTC.

This chain joins TRBV5-6 and TRBJ2-1, with 8 bases identical to TRBD2. CDR3 size: 15 residues. Trimming took 4 bases from V and 6 from J; bases not matched to a gene: 9. The V gene's germline CDR1 is SGHDT and CDR2 YYEEEE. For the CDR3, the DNA is TGTGCCAGCAGCGGGGGGACTAGAACATCCAATGAGCAGTTCTTC. It yields the protein CASSGGTRTSNEQFF.

CDR3 in amino acids: CASSVAGNTGELFF. The CDR3, as DNA: TGTGCCAGCAGCGTAGCCGGGAACACCGGGGAGCTGTTTTTT. The chain is built from TRBV9 and TRBJ2-2; no firm D call. CDR1 is SGDLS and CDR2 is YYNGEE in the germline V gene. Trimming left V 0 bases short and J 1 base short, with 4 bases between. The CDR3 spans 14 residues.